These 25 T cell receptor beta chains were sequenced from one sample in a study of CD8 T cells in Susac syndrome. A quantity of about 0.5 to 1 ug RNA underwent reverse transcription using random hexamers. TCRdb called the immunoSEQ multiplex PCR reads again in MiXCR, with one record for every CDR3 protein. The data hold 100,000 to 110,000 distinct CDR3 sequences, with around 95% observed a single time. Sequencing was done on a sample of CD8+ T cells from PBMCs. All receptors derive from a human donor with Susac syndrome.

This chain links TRBV4-1 with TRBJ2-5; TRBD2 agrees at 10 bases. This CDR3 has 18 residues. The germline CDR1 and CDR2 sequences are MGHRA and YSYEKL. The V gene end was trimmed by 0 bases and the J gene end by 4 bases; junction bases not matched to a gene: 11. The CDR3 region is CASSQEGLARGPGETQYF. CDR3 bases: TGCGCCAGCAGCCAAGAGGGACTAGCGAGAGGGCCTGGAGAGACCCAGTACTTC.

This rearrangement joins TRBV5-6 to TRBJ2-1; D uncertain. Trimming left V 1 base short and J 8 bases short, with 10 bases between. The CDR3 spans 13 residues. Germline V lookup: CDR1 SGHDT, CDR2 YYEEEE. Written as DNA, the CDR3 is TGTGCCAGCAGCTTGTACGGAGTTTATGAGCAGTTCTTC. It encodes CASSLYGVYEQFF.

This chain uses TRBV6-5 with TRBJ2-3; TRBD1 aligns across 10 bases. Germline CDR1 is MNHEY and CDR2 is SVGAGI. The V segment lost 2 bases and the J segment 5 bases; nucleotides outside the gene matches: 1. The CDR3 spans 14 residues. The CDR3 protein is CASSYGTGEDTQYF. CDR3 nucleotide sequence: TGTGCCAGCAGTTACGGGACAGGGGAAGATACGCAGTATTTT.

This chain connects TRBV9 to TRBJ2-7; 7 positions agree with TRBD2. After removal of 2 bases from V and 2 bases from J, the junction contained 4 bases not matched to a gene. The CDR3 spans 14 residues. Per the germline V gene, CDR1 is SGDLS and CDR2 is YYNGEE. CDR3 sequence (DNA): TGTGCCAGCAGCGTTGCGGGGAGGGCCTACGAGCAGTACTTC. This translates into CASSVAGRAYEQYF. Variable domain in full (rest from reference TRBV9 and TRBJ2-7): DSGVTQTPKHLITATGQRVTLRCSPRSGDLSVYWYQQSLDQGLQFLIQYYNGEERAKGNILERFSAQQFPDLHSELNLSSLELGDSALYFCASSVAGRAYEQYFGPGTRLTVT.

V is TRBV12-3 or TRBV12-4 and J is TRBJ2-3; D remains unclear. The germline V and J ends were trimmed by 7 bases and 0 bases, with 5 bases remaining between them. The CDR3 is made up of 12 amino acids. The CDR3 sequence is CASTPSTDTQYF. The DNA of the CDR3 is TGTGCCAGCACCCCCAGCACAGATACGCAGTATTTT.

The rearrangement uses TRBV4-1 and TRBJ2-5; no firm D call. The CDR3 covers 15 residues. Trimming stripped 6 bases from V and 0 bases from J, with 14 bases between. CDR1 MGHRA and CDR2 YSYEKL come from the germline V gene. CDR3 coding DNA: TGCGCCAGCAGTGGAGACACGGGCGACCAAGAGACCCAGTACTTC. Its protein is CASSGDTGDQETQYF.

The sample holds one count of this clonotype. This chain joins TRBV20-1 and TRBJ2-7, with 7 bases lining up with TRBD2. CDR1 and CDR2 (germline): DFQATT, SNEGSKA (reference sequence). The V segment lost 5 bases and the J segment 0 bases; nucleotides outside the gene matches: 7. The CDR3 runs 14 residues. CDR3 amino acids: CSASSGTISYEQYF. The CDR3 nucleotides read TGCAGTGCTTCAAGCGGGACTATCTCCTACGAGCAGTACTTC.

The chain combines TRBV6-5 with TRBJ1-4; no clear D gene. The CDR3 is made up of 13 amino acids. The V end lost 5 bases, the J end lost 7 bases, and 11 bases lay between the germline ends. Germline values: CDR1 MNHEY, CDR2 SVGAGI. The CDR3 DNA reads TGTGCCAGCAGTACGTCATCCGGTGAAAAACTGTTTTTT. Translation gives CASSTSSGEKLFF.

V gene TRBV28 combines with J gene TRBJ2-5; TRBD2 might be the D (5 bases). The CDR3 totals 11 residues. Between the trimmed V and J ends, which lost 6 bases and 5 bases, there was a span of 7 bases. Germline CDR1 MDHEN, CDR2 SYDVKM. The chain's CDR3 is CASRGVETQYF. In DNA form, the CDR3 reads TGTGCCAGCAGGGGAGTGGAGACCCAGTACTTC. Looking up the rest from reference TRBV28 and TRBJ2-5 gives the full variable domain: DVKVTQSSRYLVKRTGEKVFLECVQDMDHENMFWYRQDPGLGLRLIYFSYDVKMKEKGDIPEGYSVSREKKERFSLILESASTNQTSMYLCASRGVETQYFGPGTRLLVL.

The V and J genes are TRBV13 and TRBJ2-7; TRBD2 aligns across 8 bases. The germline V gene has CDR1 PRHDT and CDR2 FYEKMQ (reference sequence). Trimming at V came to 5 bases and at J to 3 bases, leaving 6 bases not matched to a gene. The CDR3 covers 14 residues. CDR3 in amino acids: CASSRTSLGYEQYF. The CDR3 bases are TGTGCCAGCAGCCGGACTAGCTTGGGCTACGAGCAGTACTTC.

The chain carries TRBV12-3 or TRBV12-4 and TRBJ2-3; maybe TRBD2 (7 bases). The CDR3 runs to 18 residues. V lost 7 bases to trimming and J lost 3 bases, with 26 bases between them. CDR3 sequence reads: CASILLGRGLQSTDTQYF. The CDR3 bases are TGTGCCAGCATCCTACTCGGGCGGGGGCTCCAAAGTACAGATACGCAGTATTTT.

The chain couples TRBV12-3 or TRBV12-4 to TRBJ2-2, with 9 bases matching TRBD2. Trimming at V came to 7 bases and at J to 7 bases, leaving 7 bases not matched to a gene. The CDR3 is 14 amino acids. Written as DNA, the CDR3 is TGTGCCAGCACCCCAGCGGGGGGCATCGGGGAGCTGTTTTTT. It encodes CASTPAGGIGELFF.

The chain carries TRBV2 and TRBJ2-3, with D perhaps matching TRBD1 (6 bases). The CDR3 runs 14 residues. From germline, CDR1 is SNHLY and CDR2 FYNNEI. V gave up 7 bases and J gave up 2 bases, with 13 bases separating them. The CDR3, as DNA: TGTGCCAGCAAGCCGCAGGGGAACACAGATACGCAGTATTTT. It yields the protein CASKPQGNTDTQYF.

This rearrangement joins TRBV1 to TRBJ2-1; whether TRBD2, the table's D call, matches the DNA was not checked. TRBV1 is flagged as a pseudogene. The CDR3 runs to 17 residues. Written as DNA, the CDR3 is TGCACCAGCAGCCGGGCAAAAGGCGGGGGGCCCTACAATGAGCAGTTCTTC. This sequence encodes CTSSRAKGGGPYNEQFF.

In its sample, this clonotype was seen once. The chain couples TRBV14 to TRBJ1-1; D is uncertain. CDR1 and CDR2 from the germline V gene are SGHDN and FVKESK. This CDR3 comprises 13 residues. V dropped 1 base and J dropped 5 bases, with 8 bases sitting between them. The CDR3 region has the DNA TGTGCCAGCAGCCAAGGGACCCGAACTGAAGCTTTCTTT. The encoded protein is CASSQGTRTEAFF.

The chain links TRBV4-1 to TRBJ2-7; possibly TRBD1 or TRBD2 for D (5 bases each). The CDR3 spans 16 residues. Looked up from germline, CDR1 is MGHRA and CDR2 is YSYEKL. V dropped 2 bases and J dropped 4 bases, with 18 bases sitting between them. The CDR3 protein is CASSQSSGTEVYEQYF. In nucleotides, the CDR3 is TGCGCCAGCAGCCAAAGTTCAGGGACCGAGGTGTACGAGCAGTACTTC.

This chain links TRBV14 with TRBJ2-7; D gene unclear. CDR1 is SGHDN and CDR2 is FVKESK in the germline V gene. Trimming removed 3 bases at V and 3 bases at J, with 6 bases between. This CDR3 is built from 12 residues. The CDR3 here is CASSQRGYEQYF. The CDR3 nucleotides are TGTGCCAGCAGCCAGCGCGGCTACGAGCAGTACTTC.

The rearrangement links TRBV2 to TRBJ2-4, with a weak D call TRBD1 (7 bases). Germline V gives CDR1 SNHLY, CDR2 FYNNEI. Trimming left V 10 bases short and J 8 bases short, with 21 bases between. CDR3 length: 14 amino acids. The CDR3 region is CATPGDQGGDIQYF. CDR3 DNA: TGTGCCACTCCCGGGGATCAGGGGGGCGACATTCAGTACTTC.

The chain combines TRBV3-1 with TRBJ2-2; a weak D match, TRBD2 (5 bases). Germline V gene data show CDR1 as LGHDT and CDR2 as YNNKEL (reference sequence). CDR3 length equals 14 residues. V was cut by 1 base and J by 5 bases, with 8 bases left in between. This CDR3 reads CASSQVGGTGELFF. The CDR3, as DNA: TGTGCCAGCAGCCAAGTAGGAGGAACCGGGGAGCTGTTTTTT.

The chain combines TRBV29-1 with TRBJ2-7; possibly TRBD1 for D (5 bases). There are 14 residues in the CDR3. V dropped 5 bases and J dropped 1 base, with 15 bases sitting between them. CDR1 is SQVTM and CDR2 is ANQGSEA in the germline V gene. In nucleotides, the CDR3 is TGCAGCGTTTTTTTGACAGCAGGGTCCTACGAGCAGTACTTC. Its protein product is CSVFLTAGSYEQYF.

The chain couples TRBV20-1 to TRBJ1-1; the D is unclear. CDR1 and CDR2 from the germline V gene are DFQATT and SNEGSKA (reference sequence). The CDR3 totals 14 residues. The V end lost 3 bases, the J end lost 0 bases, and 11 bases lay between the germline ends. CDR3 sequence: CSASLRSLNTEAFF. CDR3 coding DNA: TGCAGTGCTAGTCTGCGGTCGCTGAACACTGAAGCTTTCTTT.

The chain links TRBV20-1 to TRBJ2-1; D is perhaps TRBD2 (6 bases). V lost 0 bases and J 0 bases, leaving 12 bases between the germline ends. CDR3 size: 16 residues. The germline V gene has CDR1 DFQATT and CDR2 SNEGSKA (reference sequence). The CDR3 sequence is CSARDRAGSSYNEQFF. DNA for the CDR3: TGCAGTGCTAGAGATAGGGCGGGGAGCTCCTACAATGAGCAGTTCTTC.

The CDR3 DNA reads as TGTGCCAGCAGTGGGGGGGCCCAAGAGACCCAGTACTTC. Protein: CASSGGAQETQYF. This sequence joins TRBV2 and TRBJ2-5; possibly TRBD1 or TRBD2 for D (6 bases each). This CDR3 is 13 amino acids long. V was trimmed by 4 bases and J by 1 base, leaving 7 bases between them. CDR1 SNHLY and CDR2 FYNNEI come from the germline V gene.

The chain recombines TRBV23-1 with TRBJ2-4; TRBD2 aligns across 7 bases. TRBV23-1 is classed as an ORF, of uncertain function. Trimming removed 1 base from V and 0 bases from J; junction bases left unmatched: 9. The CDR3 has 18 amino acids. CDR3 DNA sequence: TGCGCCAGCAGTCAATTTATCGGTGCTAGCGGAGCCAAAAACATTCAGTACTTC. It encodes CASSQFIGASGAKNIQYF.

This clonotype was detected once. This chain joins TRBV23-1 and TRBJ2-7; a possible D gene is TRBD1 (6 bases). TRBV23-1 is an open reading frame whose function is uncertain. Trimming cost V 8 bases and J 4 bases, with 15 bases left between them. The CDR3 runs to 13 residues. CDR3 residues: CASQTGGAYEQYF. DNA of the CDR3: TGCGCCAGCCAGACAGGCGGCGCGTACGAGCAGTACTTC.